This is a list of T cell receptor beta chains from one sample in a study of T cell repertoires in cytomegalovirus infection. TCRdb analysed the reads with MiXCR anew, one entry per CDR3 protein. The repertoire holds 400,000 or so distinct CDR3 sequences, around 32% seen once, with roughly an eighth in the top ten. The sequencing sample was made of PBMCs. These receptors were obtained from a human donor in good health (CMV status not recorded). Some clones in this sample may be carry-over from other donors' samples. CDR3s include the opening cysteine and the closing phenylalanine or tryptophan. The order of the fields is V gene, D gene, clone size, J gene, CDR3 protein, CDR3 DNA. The D gene is left open where the match is weak. A clone size is listed for some rows: how often the clone was seen (once, few, many), or a class if it is expanded.

TRBV4-2	-	few	TRBJ1-2	CASSQGAGGGYGYTF	TGTGCCAGCAGCCAAGGAGCCGGAGGGGGGTATGGCTACACCTTC
TRBV7-6	-	-	TRBJ1-4	CASRPQPGANEKLFF	TGTGCCAGCAGACCACAGCCGGGGGCTAATGAAAAACTGTTTTTT
TRBV7-2	TRBD1	once	TRBJ1-6	CASSLVKGAMKSPLPF	TGTGCCAGCAGCTTAGTCAAGGGGGCGATGAAATCACCCCTCCCCTTT
TRBV6-1	-	-	TRBJ1-3	CASSEQRTIYF	TGTGCCAGCAGTGAACAACGCACCATATATTTT
TRBV28	-	-	TRBJ1-2	CASSTVPGCYTF	TGTGCCAGCAGTACAGTCCCCGGTTGCTACACCTTC
TRBV7-2	TRBD2	few	TRBJ2-1	CASRLAGVHEQFF	TGTGCCAGCAGACTAGCGGGGGTTCATGAGCAGTTCTTC
TRBV12-3/TRBV12-4	-	-	TRBJ2-3	CASSFGGPGDTQYF	TGTGCCAGCAGTTTTGGGGGGCCGGGCGATACGCAGTATTTT
TRBV27	-	-	TRBJ2-3	CASSSNAATDTQYF	TGTGCCAGCAGTAGTAACGCAGCAACAGATACGCAGTATTTT
TRBV2	-	-	TRBJ1-1	CASSSTPRRGTTEAFF	TGTGCCAGCAGTTCAACCCCCCGTAGGGGCACCACTGAAGCTTTCTTT
TRBV4-3	-	few	TRBJ2-7	CASSQEGGIYEQYF	TGCGCCAGCAGCCAAGAAGGCGGAATCTACGAGCAGTACTTC
TRBV6-2/TRBV6-3	-	-	TRBJ2-1	CASSYPDIEQFF	TGTGCCAGCAGTTACCCGGACATTGAGCAGTTCTTC
TRBV6-5	TRBD1	few	TRBJ1-1	CASSYTGQGRTAEAFF	TGTGCCAGCAGTTACACGGGACAGGGGCGAACTGCTGAAGCTTTCTTT
TRBV5-1	-	-	TRBJ2-6	CASRSQGYSGANVLTF	TGCGCCAGCAGATCCCAGGGTTACTCTGGGGCCAACGTCCTGACTTTC
TRBV11-1	-	-	TRBJ2-2	CASSPVGSGTGELFF	TGTGCCAGCAGCCCCGTGGGGTCGGGCACCGGGGAGCTGTTTTTT
TRBV4-1	-	few	TRBJ1-5	CASRLEGGSNQPQHF	TGCGCCAGCAGGCTCGAGGGGGGAAGCAATCAGCCCCAGCATTTT
TRBV11-2	TRBD2	many	TRBJ2-5	CASSFGLAGRGTQYF	TGTGCCAGCAGCTTTGGACTAGCGGGGAGGGGGACCCAGTACTTC
TRBV20-1	TRBD1	-	TRBJ1-3	CSATGGVGNTIYF	TGCAGTGCTACAGGGGGAGTTGGAAACACCATATATTTT
TRBV11-2	-	-	TRBJ2-7	CASSLASRYF	TGTGCCAGCAGCTTAGCCTCTCGGTACTTC
TRBV20-1	-	-	TRBJ2-5	CSVRTAQSQETQYF	TGCAGTGTAAGGACAGCTCAATCACAAGAGACCCAGTACTTC
TRBV7-9	-	few	TRBJ2-6	CASSGGHFRPGANVLTF	TGTGCCAGCAGCGGGGGACACTTTCGTCCTGGGGCCAACGTCCTGACTTTC
TRBV12-3/TRBV12-4	-	few	TRBJ1-5	CASSLERDSNQPQHF	TGTGCCAGCAGTTTAGAGCGGGACAGCAATCAGCCCCAGCATTTT
TRBV4-1	-	few	TRBJ2-2	CASSQDQDFGELFF	TGCGCCAGCAGCCAAGATCAGGATTTTGGGGAGCTGTTTTTT
TRBV2	TRBD2	-	TRBJ2-1	CASRSGTSGGNEQFF	TGTGCCAGCAGGTCAGGGACTAGCGGGGGCAATGAGCAGTTCTTC
TRBV6-2/TRBV6-3	-	-	TRBJ2-3	CASSLALVTDTQYF	TGTGCCAGCAGCCTAGCGCTGGTAACAGATACGCAGTATTTT
TRBV11-2	-	few	TRBJ2-7	CASSPSDSKDYEQYF	TGTGCCAGCAGCCCAAGTGACAGTAAAGACTACGAGCAGTACTTC
TRBV27	TRBD1	-	TRBJ1-4	CASSHRGGSEKLFF	TGTGCCAGCAGCCACAGGGGGGGGAGTGAAAAACTGTTTTTT
TRBV14	TRBD1	-	TRBJ1-1	CASSQATGGPEAFF	TGTGCCAGCAGCCAAGCTACAGGGGGCCCTGAAGCTTTCTTT
TRBV15	TRBD1	-	TRBJ1-5	CATSSSGDSHQPQHF	TGTGCCACCAGCAGTTCCGGGGACAGTCATCAGCCCCAGCATTTT
TRBV10-3	-	few	TRBJ1-6	CAISELDNSPLHF	TGTGCCATCAGTGAGTTAGATAATTCACCCCTCCACTTT
TRBV6-6	TRBD1	-	TRBJ1-2	CASNHRGANGYTF	TGTGCCAGCAACCACAGGGGGGCCAATGGCTACACCTTC
TRBV30	-	-	TRBJ2-5	CAWSVQGEVETQYF	TGTGCCTGGAGTGTACAGGGAGAGGTGGAGACCCAGTACTTC
TRBV12-3/TRBV12-4	-	-	TRBJ2-7	CASSVQTSSYEQYF	TGTGCCAGCAGCGTACAGACAAGCTCCTACGAGCAGTACTTC
TRBV4-3	TRBD1	-	TRBJ1-2	CASSQDLATGANYGYTF	TGCGCCAGCAGCCAAGACCTGGCGACAGGGGCTAACTATGGCTACACCTTC
TRBV7-2	TRBD1	many	TRBJ1-5	CASSPPGTAVNQPQHF	TGTGCCAGCAGCCCCCCCGGGACAGCGGTCAATCAGCCCCAGCATTTT
TRBV12-3/TRBV12-4	TRBD1	-	TRBJ2-5	CASSPYDRTGQETQYF	TGTGCCAGCAGTCCCTATGATCGGACAGGACAAGAGACCCAGTACTTC
TRBV5-4	TRBD2	few	TRBJ2-5	CASSLKLAGEQETQYF	TGTGCCAGCAGCTTGAAACTAGCGGGGGAACAAGAGACCCAGTACTTC
TRBV7-6	-	many	TRBJ1-4	CASSSQKSNEKLFF	TGTGCCAGCAGCTCACAGAAAAGTAATGAAAAACTGTTTTTT